The TCR beta chain described here comes from a study of OX40 agonist ivuxolimab in advanced cancers. For context, the study as a whole: The costimulatory receptor OX40 (CD134) was targeted by ivuxolimab, a fully human IgG2 agonistic monoclonal antibody. Of the 52 patients in dose escalation, some 20 had hepatocellular carcinoma, about 15 had melanoma, 9 had renal cell carcinoma and 9 had head and neck cancer. Patients were allowed to have had prior anti-PD-1, anti-PD-L1 or anti-CTLA-4 therapy, and 30% to 40% of the dose-escalation patients had previously received checkpoint inhibitors. In the dose-escalation cohort, 82.7% of patients were male, and the mean age was around 60 years, with a range of 23 to 79. Partial responses occurred in three dose-escalation patients: two with cutaneous melanoma and one with hepatocellular carcinoma. Peripheral TCRbeta sequencing was intended to test whether TCR sequence diversity was altered and clonal T-cell expansion was caused by ivuxolimab. The monotherapy dose-escalation portion (N of about 47 patients) of the phase I ivuxolimab trial is reported in the paper. Intravenous ivuxolimab was administered to patients every 2 weeks at six dose levels: 0.01, 0.1, 0.3, 1.5, 3 and 10 mg/kg.

The trial excluded patients who had a history of autoimmune disease or who were on systemic immunosuppression. Peripheral blood for TCR sequencing was collected from all dose cohorts at baseline, on cycle 4 day 1, and on cycle 7 day 1. Samples came from an open-label, multicenter, first-in-human phase I dose-escalation trial of ivuxolimab. The trial enrolled adults with locally advanced or metastatic head and neck squamous cell, hepatocellular, melanoma or renal cell carcinoma. Before TCR sequencing, CD4+ T cells and CD8+ T cells from peripheral blood were sorted into separate populations. The CDR3 numbers 15 residues from cysteine through phenylalanine. The only DNA kept is the CDR3, 45 bases in frame from the first base. The V and J ends are trimmed by 2 bases and 1 base, leaving 12 bases between them. Looking up the germline V gene yields CDR1 SGHTS and CDR2 YDEGEE. A word on this clone: The target of this receptor is not known. Nothing much larger sits one base from this clone, and base qualities are not available.

Genomic DNA was extracted from sorted cells for sequencing of the TCRbeta CDR3 region. The immunoSEQ Assay was used to sequence the TCRbeta CDR3 regions. TCRdb took this table from immuneACCESS and kept in-frame rearrangements with V and J called. Such tables lack part of the clones; where checked against another copy, unresolved V genes explain under half of the gap, and the rest is unexplained. The sample table shows about 19,000 clones, and 80% to 90% are seen once. Less than 15% of the sample belongs to the ten largest clones. The paper as a whole reports these results and caveats: Low levels of normalized T-cell clonal expansion were also shown by some nonresponding patients. Which antigens the clonally expanded peripheral T cells were specific for was not determined. At doses of 0.1 to 3.0 mg/kg, clonal expansion of both CD4+ and CD8+ blood T cells was observed from baseline to week 6. In the 0.1-3.0 mg/kg groups, partial responders were among the patients with the lowest normalized peripheral clonal expansion, particularly in CD8+ T cells. After ivuxolimab, expanded clones were on average more numerous among CD8+ T cells than among CD4+ T cells.

The sequencing used CD4+ or CD8+ T cells sorted from blood, collected in a trial of the OX40 agonist ivuxolimab. Recombination linked TRBV5-8 to TRBJ1-1; TRBD1 is a possible D gene, resting on 6 matching bases. This clonotype was obtained from an adult with an advanced solid tumor such as melanoma, head and neck, liver or kidney cancer. DNA sequence: TGTGCCAGCAGCTTTTCGGACAGAAGGAACACTGAAGCTTTCTTT. The resulting protein is CASSFSDRRNTEAFF.